Reported below is one T cell receptor beta chain. This clone was detected once. This receptor's antigen is unknown. Qualities for individual bases were not recorded, and no much larger clone is one base off. The CDR3 runs 14 residues from the cysteine to the phenylalanine. The kept DNA is CDR3 alone, 42 bases in frame from the first base. Germline trimming amounts to 8 bases on V and 4 bases on J, with 7 as the count of junction bases outside the gene matches. According to the germline V gene (reference sequence), CDR1 reads GTSNPN and CDR2 reads SVGIG. This record belongs to a study of preoperative IRX-2 immunotherapy in early breast cancer (dated by TCRdb to the late 2010s). The treatment or condition label corresponds to: preoperative locoregional IRX-2 cytokine immunotherapy. The samples were obtained from a phase Ib study that tested preoperative, locoregional IRX-2 cytokine immunotherapy designed to prime immune responses. Before surgery, IRX-2 was given to the donors, who were patients with early-stage breast cancer.

The method was the immunoSEQ multiplex PCR assay. In its TCRdb copy, this immuneACCESS table keeps in-frame sequences only and misses some clones. Where compared with another copy, unresolved V genes explain less than half of these, and the others have no known cause. The sample has 20,000 to 30,000 clones on record, about 77% of them singletons. The ten largest account for around 2.3% of the sample. The V gene is TRBV30 and the J gene is TRBJ1-3; the central 11 bases match TRBD1. The sample in question was lymph node tissue, obtained before IRX-2 immunotherapy. The source of this sequence is a human donor with breast cancer. CDR3 reads: CAGQGAASGNTIYF. DNA sequence: TGTGCCGGACAGGGGGCCGCCTCCGGAAACACCATATATTTT.